What follows describes a single T cell receptor beta chain. What it binds is unknown. The PCR made use of 60 Vbeta and 13 Jbeta primers. Profiling relied on immunoSEQ multiplex PCR, and the TCRdb table lists in-frame clones only, not all of them. The data hold over 150,000 clones, with approximately 80% observed a single time. The data belong to a study of cytomegalovirus exposure and HLA in healthy donors. Broader study findings: One cluster of highly shared sequence variants probably arose as a sequencing artifact. A later analysis found most CMV-associated TCR beta chains apparently HLA-restricted. More clonal expansion characterized HLA-associated TCR beta chains than equally common others in a later analysis.

This CDR3 contains 11 residues. Germline assignment: CDR1 SEHNR and CDR2 FQNEAQ (reference sequence). The trim removed 4 bases at V and 13 bases at J, leaving 6 bases unmatched. What was sequenced was PBMCs. The receptor was isolated from a man aged 50-60 years in good health and CMV-seropositive. The rearrangement uses TRBV7-9 and TRBJ1-2; 7 positions match TRBD1. CDR3 nucleotides: TGTGCCAGCAGCTCCAGGGGGGAAAGCACCTTC. As protein: CASSSRGESTF.